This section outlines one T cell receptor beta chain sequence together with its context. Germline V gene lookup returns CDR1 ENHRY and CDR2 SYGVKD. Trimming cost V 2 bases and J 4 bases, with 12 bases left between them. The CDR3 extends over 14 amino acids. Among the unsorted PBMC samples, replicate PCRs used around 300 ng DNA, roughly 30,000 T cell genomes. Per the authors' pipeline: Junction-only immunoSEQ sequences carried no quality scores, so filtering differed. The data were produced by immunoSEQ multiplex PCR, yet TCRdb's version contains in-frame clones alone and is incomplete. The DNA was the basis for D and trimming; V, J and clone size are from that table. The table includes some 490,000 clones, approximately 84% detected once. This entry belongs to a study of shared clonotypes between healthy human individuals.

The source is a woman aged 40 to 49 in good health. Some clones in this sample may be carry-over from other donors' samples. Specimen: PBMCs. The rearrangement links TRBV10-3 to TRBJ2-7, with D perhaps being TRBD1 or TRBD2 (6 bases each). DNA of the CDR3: TGTGCCATCAGTGAGACTATAGGGGGGTACGAGCAGTACTTC. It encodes CAISETIGGYEQYF.